A single sample is the source of the 11 T cell receptor beta chains below, sequenced in a study of T cell responses to AZD1222 COVID-19 vaccine. Generated by immunoSEQ multiplex PCR, the TCRdb table keeps only in-frame clones and is missing some. Of about 97,000 clones in the sample, 87% were seen once. The sequenced sample was peripheral blood, obtained on day 0 of AZD1222 vaccination. These receptors were obtained from an adult in good health.

The chain carries TRBV6-7 and TRBJ1-5; no clear D gene. TRBV6-7 is identified as an open reading frame with a role that is uncertain. The CDR3 is made up of 11 amino acids. With 7 bases removed from V and 4 bases from J, the gap between germline ends came to 5 bases. CDR3 coding DNA: TGTGCCAGCATCCAAAATCAGCCCCAGCATTTT. Protein product: CASIQNQPQHF.

This chain connects TRBV29-1 to TRBJ1-4; 7 nucleotides line up with TRBD1. Trimming at V came to 4 bases and at J to 6 bases, leaving 2 bases not matched to a gene. The CDR3 is 12 amino acids. Germline values: CDR1 SQVTM, CDR2 ANQGSEA. Here the CDR3 DNA reads TGCAGCGTTGGGGACAGTTATGAAAAACTGTTTTTT. Translating gives CSVGDSYEKLFF.

This sequence joins TRBV5-1 and TRBJ2-3; D possibly corresponds to TRBD2 (6 bases). This CDR3 has 17 amino acids. Germline assignment: CDR1 SGHRS and CDR2 YFSETQ. V dropped 2 bases and J dropped 4 bases, with 20 bases sitting between them. Written as DNA, the CDR3 is TGCGCCAGCAGCTTAACCGGGACTCAAGGCCTCGCAGATACGCAGTATTTT. Its protein product is CASSLTGTQGLADTQYF.

In this sample, this clone turned up a few times. V and J are TRBV2 and TRBJ1-6; 11 positions match TRBD1. Germline lookup yields CDR1 SNHLY and CDR2 FYNNEI. CDR3 length: 15 amino acids. V trimming: 6 bases; J trimming: 6 bases; junction bases outside the gene matches: 4. The DNA for the CDR3 is TGTGCCAGCAGGGACGGGACAGGGGGTAATTCACCCCTCCACTTT. Protein sequence: CASRDGTGGNSPLHF.

This clone was seen just once. The chain joins TRBV3-1 (or the pseudogene TRBV3-2) to TRBJ1-1; D remains unclear. V lost 2 bases to trimming and J lost 2 bases, with 9 bases between them. From germline, CDR1 is LGHDT and CDR2 YNNKEL (reference sequence). The CDR3 is made up of 14 amino acids. CDR3 DNA sequence: TGTGCCAGCAGCCAAATGGTTTCAAACACTGAAGCTTTCTTT. Protein sequence: CASSQMVSNTEAFF.

The rearrangement links TRBV7-8 to TRBJ2-5; no clear D gene. This CDR3 is built from 16 residues. Germline V lookup: CDR1 SGHVS, CDR2 FQNEAQ. Trimming left V 5 bases short and J 3 bases short, with 19 bases between. CDR3 residues: CASSTRGRTAKETQYF. The CDR3 DNA sequence: TGTGCCAGCAGCACAAGAGGTCGTACAGCAAAAGAGACCCAGTACTTC.

The chain employs TRBV10-2 and TRBJ2-1; 9 bases are shared with TRBD2. V shed 3 bases, J shed 9 bases, and the junction held 9 bases outside the gene matches. The CDR3 length is 15 residues. CDR1 and CDR2 from the germline V gene are WSHSY and SAAADI. The CDR3 DNA reads as TGCGCCAGCAGTGACCGCGGGAGGGTCGGTGGTGAGCAGTTCTTC. This sequence encodes CASSDRGRVGGEQFF.

The rearrangement links TRBV6-2 or TRBV6-3 to TRBJ2-7, with unresolved D. The CDR3 spans 11 residues. Germline V gene data show CDR1 as MNHEY and CDR2 as SVGEGT. Deletions cut 2 bases from V and 7 bases from J, with 6 bases between. This CDR3 reads CASSYGWEQYF. CDR3 DNA sequence: TGTGCCAGCAGTTACGGGTGGGAGCAGTACTTC.

The rearrangement joins TRBV18 to TRBJ1-6; D is perhaps TRBD1 (5 bases). Germline CDR1 and CDR2: KGHSH and LQKENI. The V end was cut by 8 bases, the J end by 7 bases, with 18 bases between. The CDR3 length is 15 residues. This CDR3 reads CASAFSAGRNSPLHF. The DNA for the CDR3 is TGTGCCAGCGCCTTTTCGGCAGGGAGAAATTCACCCCTCCACTTT.

This chain uses TRBV6-5 with TRBJ1-1; the D gene is possibly TRBD1 (5 bases). V shed 11 bases and J shed 6 bases, with 10 bases lying between them. Germline V gives CDR1 MNHEY, CDR2 SVGAGI. This CDR3 is built from 10 residues. CDR3 in DNA: TGTGCCGGTGGGGCAGCTGAAGCTTTCTTT. Translated: CAGGAAEAFF.

This clone occurred once. The chain is built from TRBV15 and TRBJ1-5, with D uncertain. From germline, CDR1 is LNHNV and CDR2 YYDKDF (reference sequence). The CDR3 runs to 13 residues. V was trimmed by 1 base and J by 1 base, leaving 2 bases between them. Written as DNA, the CDR3 is TGTGCCACCAGCAGAGGCAGCAATCAGCCCCAGCATTTT. It yields the protein CATSRGSNQPQHF.